A selection of T cell receptor beta chains follows, all from one sample in a study of response to subunit inactivated influenza vaccine. TCRdb recomputed calls from the RT-PCR reads with MiXCR, one row per CDR3 protein. The sample shows roughly 700,000 distinct CDR3 sequences, about 14% of them seen only once. The source material was PBMCs from blood, sampled roughly 2 weeks before vaccination. These receptors were taken from a man between 50 and 59 years old who received an inactivated influenza vaccine. Both conserved end residues are part of each CDR3. The D gene is left open where the match is weak. For some rows the clone size is stated as once, few or many, or as a class when expanded; others skip it.

size	D	V	J	DNA	CDR3
-	-	TRBV29-1	TRBJ2-3	TGCAGCCTCGACGCAGGCCCCACAGATACGCAGTATTTT	CSLDAGPTDTQYF
-	TRBD2	TRBV4-3	TRBJ2-7	TGCGCCAGCAGCCAAGAATCTAGCGGGGTTACGAGACAGTACTTC	CASSQESSGVTRQYF
-	TRBD2	TRBV4-2	TRBJ2-1	TGTGCCAGCAGCCAAGATACAGCGGGAGCCACCCCTTACAATGAGCAGTTCTTC	CASSQDTAGATPYNEQFF
-	-	TRBV29-1	TRBJ2-1	TGCAGCGTTGAAGAATACAGGGCTGACGGCTCCTACAATGAGCAGTTCTTC	CSVEEYRADGSYNEQFF
many	TRBD1	TRBV28	TRBJ2-7	TGTGCCAGCAGTTATAAAACAGGGGTCGCCACCTACGAGCAGTACTTC	CASSYKTGVATYEQYF
-	-	TRBV2	TRBJ2-1	TGTGCCAGCAGTGGGGCCGGAAGGACCTACAATGAGCAGTTCTTC	CASSGAGRTYNEQFF
few	TRBD2	TRBV5-1	TRBJ2-5	TGCGCCAGCAGCCCACTAGCGGGAGGGCCGGAGGAGACCCAGTACTTC	CASSPLAGGPEETQYF
-	TRBD2	TRBV9	TRBJ2-1	TGTGCCAGCAGCGTAGGACTAGCGGGACCGTACAATGAGCAGTTCTTC	CASSVGLAGPYNEQFF
few	TRBD1	TRBV4-1	TRBJ1-2	TGCGCCAGCAGCCAGAGGGGGGACAGGCAAGCCGGCTATGGCTACACCTTC	CASSQRGDRQAGYGYTF
few	-	TRBV5-1	TRBJ2-7	TGCGCCAGCAACCCCGGAGGACACTCCCGCTCCTACGAGCAGTACTTC	CASNPGGHSRSYEQYF
-	-	TRBV20-1	TRBJ2-1	TGCAGTGCTAGAGACCCCTCGACAGGTTCCTACAATGAGCAGTTCTTC	CSARDPSTGSYNEQFF
-	-	TRBV4-2	TRBJ1-4	TGTGCCAGCAGCCAAACAGACAGCCTCCTAGGAAAACTGTTTTTT	CASSQTDSLLGKLFF
few	TRBD1	TRBV7-2	TRBJ2-1	TGTGCCAGCAGAGACAGGGGGGGATCCTACAATGAGCAGTTCTTC	CASRDRGGSYNEQFF